This T cell receptor beta chain was obtained from a study of cytomegalovirus exposure and HLA in healthy donors. V gave up 3 bases and J gave up 7 bases; unmatched junction bases: 6. Germline loops: CDR1 SGHDN, CDR2 FVKESK. The CDR3 has 15 amino acids. About this clone itself: The antigen is undetermined.

Study conclusions and caveats: It was likely that a cluster of highly shared sequence variants was a sequencing artifact. Specificity of a few CMV-associated chains for CMV antigens was verified in vitro.

Primers for the PCR totalled 60 Vbeta and 13 Jbeta. Profiled with immunoSEQ multiplex PCR; TCRdb holds only in-frame clones, not every one. The repertoire holds 100,000 or so clones, with 60% to 80% as singletons. The specimen was PBMCs. The V and J genes are TRBV14 and TRBJ2-2; 9 nucleotides match TRBD1. This sequence originates from a middle-aged woman in good health and CMV-seropositive. The CDR3: CASSQHRGRIGELFF. The CDR3 bases are TGTGCCAGCAGCCAGCACAGGGGGCGGATCGGGGAGCTGTTTTTT.